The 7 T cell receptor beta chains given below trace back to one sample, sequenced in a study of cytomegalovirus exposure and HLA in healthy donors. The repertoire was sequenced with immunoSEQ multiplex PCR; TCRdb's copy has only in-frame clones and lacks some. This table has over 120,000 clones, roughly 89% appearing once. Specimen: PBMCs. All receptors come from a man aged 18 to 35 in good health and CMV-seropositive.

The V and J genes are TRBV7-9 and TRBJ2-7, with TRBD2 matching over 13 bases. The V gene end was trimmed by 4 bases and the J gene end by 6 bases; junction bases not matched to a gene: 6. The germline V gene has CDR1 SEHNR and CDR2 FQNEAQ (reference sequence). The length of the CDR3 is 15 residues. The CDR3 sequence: CASSSGLAGDLEQYF. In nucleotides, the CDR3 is TGTGCCAGCAGCTCCGGACTAGCGGGAGATCTCGAGCAGTACTTC.

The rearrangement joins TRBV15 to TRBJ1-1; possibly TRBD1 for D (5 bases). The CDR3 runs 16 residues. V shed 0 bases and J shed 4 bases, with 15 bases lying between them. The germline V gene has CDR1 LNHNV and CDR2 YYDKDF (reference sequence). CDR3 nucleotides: TGTGCCACCAGCAGAGAAGCTGGGGCAGTCGGCACTGAAGCTTTCTTT. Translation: CATSREAGAVGTEAFF.

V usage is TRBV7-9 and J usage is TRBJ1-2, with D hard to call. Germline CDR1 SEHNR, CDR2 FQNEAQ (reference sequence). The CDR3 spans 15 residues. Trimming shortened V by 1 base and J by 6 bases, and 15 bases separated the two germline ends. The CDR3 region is CASSLEVQPTNGYTF. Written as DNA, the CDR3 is TGTGCCAGCAGCTTAGAAGTACAGCCAACGAATGGCTACACCTTC.

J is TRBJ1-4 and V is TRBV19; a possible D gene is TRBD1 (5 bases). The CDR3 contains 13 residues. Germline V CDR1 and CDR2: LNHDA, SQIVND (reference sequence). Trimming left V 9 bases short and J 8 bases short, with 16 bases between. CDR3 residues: CASAGRFGEKLFF. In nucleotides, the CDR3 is TGTGCCAGCGCAGGGAGGTTCGGCGAAAAACTGTTTTTT.

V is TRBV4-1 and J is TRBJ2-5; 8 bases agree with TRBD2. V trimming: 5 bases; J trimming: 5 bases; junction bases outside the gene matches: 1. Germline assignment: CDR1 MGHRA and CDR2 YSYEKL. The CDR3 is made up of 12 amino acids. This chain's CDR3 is CASSSGGETQYF. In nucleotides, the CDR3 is TGCGCCAGCAGCTCGGGGGGGGAGACCCAGTACTTC.

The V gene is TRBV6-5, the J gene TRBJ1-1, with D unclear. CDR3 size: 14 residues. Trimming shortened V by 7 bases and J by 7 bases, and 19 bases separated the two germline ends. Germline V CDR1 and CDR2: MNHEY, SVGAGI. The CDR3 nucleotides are TGTGCCAGCACCTCCAACGAAGAGGGAATTGAAGCTTTCTTT. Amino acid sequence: CASTSNEEGIEAFF.

Here the CDR3 reads CASTGTGNGEGNQPQHF. CDR3 sequence (DNA): TGTGCCAGCACCGGGACAGGGAATGGGGAGGGCAATCAGCCCCAGCATTTT. The chain has TRBV27 and TRBJ1-5; 9 bases are a match to TRBD1. V gave up 7 bases and J gave up 2 bases; unmatched junction bases: 12. The CDR3 runs to 17 residues. The germline gives CDR1 MNHEY, CDR2 SMNVEV (reference sequence).